Sequencing of this T cell receptor beta chain was carried out in a study of blood T cell repertoires in COVID-19. Study-level background: The origin of the acute and convalescent COVID-19 samples was the United States, Italy and Spain. Sources were T cells, B-cell-depleted T cells, or PBMCs; the material itself was cDNA or gDNA.

As handled by the study authors: Researchers report that nucleated cell counts were estimated from reference gene primer amplification. Here immunoSEQ multiplex PCR was the method, and the copy in TCRdb shows in-frame clones only, minus some. V and J calls and clone size are given by that table; D and trimming were obtained from the DNA. The sample contains about 52,000 clones, around 81% of which appear only once. Patients in Seattle were enrolled during active infection, then followed longitudinally. The receptor was isolated from a woman older than 75 with COVID-19, enrolled during active disease. Material for sequencing was peripheral blood.

CDR3 sequence (DNA): TGTGCCAGTAGTATTAGGAGGGAGGGGAAGAACACTGAAGCTTTCTTT. Protein: CASSIRREGKNTEAFF. The V and J genes are TRBV19 and TRBJ1-1; weak D call: TRBD1 (5 bases). V dropped 3 bases and J dropped 1 base, with 15 bases sitting between them. The CDR3 loop spans 16 amino acids. Germline V lookup: CDR1 LNHDA, CDR2 SQIVND (reference sequence).